Shown below are 31 T cell receptor beta chains from a single sample sequenced in a study (dated by TCRdb to about 2015). The library was produced with 5' RACE. These reads were obtained on an Illumina MiSeq. The public reads were quality trimmed at Q25 with fastp and then assembled into clones with MiXCR by TCRdb, keeping productive beta chains. Rows merge per CDR3 protein into single entries with the most common DNA and genes. The sample table records fewer than 60,000 distinct CDR3 sequences; around 26% of these occur just once. Clones ranked in the top ten supply roughly 2% of the sample. The sequencing sample was made of naive CD4+ T cells sorted from blood. What this sample's cell subset or site label stands for: naive CD4+ T cells, CD4+CD45RA+CD25-. The receptors stem from a female donor with breast cancer.

For the CDR3, the DNA is TGTGCCAGCAGACAGGGGGCAGGAGGCGGGGAGCTGTTTTTT. The encoded protein is CASRQGAGGGELFF. This sequence joins TRBV9 and TRBJ2-2; 9 bases agree with TRBD1. Germline CDR1 reads SGDLS; CDR2 reads YYNGEE. Trimming cost V 5 bases and J 7 bases; bases outside gene matches: 6. This CDR3 is built from 14 residues. The whole variable domain, remainder taken from reference TRBV9 and TRBJ2-2, is DSGVTQTPKHLITATGQRVTLRCSPRSGDLSVYWYQQSLDQGLQFLIQYYNGEERAKGNILERFSAQQFPDLHSELNLSSLELGDSALYFCASRQGAGGGELFFGEGSRLTVL.

This clonotype was detected a few times. V is TRBV4-2 and J is TRBJ1-1, with a tentative D call TRBD1 (6 bases). This CDR3 has 17 residues. Germline V lookup: CDR1 LGHNA, CDR2 YNFKEQ. V was trimmed by 1 base and J by 1 base, leaving 16 bases between them. CDR3 coding DNA: TGTGCCAGCAGCCAAGTACTAACAGGGAGACCGAACACTGAAGCTTTCTTT. Its translation is CASSQVLTGRPNTEAFF.

This clonotype was observed a few times. The J gene is TRBJ2-3, the V gene TRBV7-2; 9 bases agree with TRBD2. Germline-derived CDR1 and CDR2 are SGHTA and FQGNSA. The J segment lost 4 bases and the V segment lost 4 bases, leaving 3 bases of the junction unmatched. The CDR3 totals 14 residues. As DNA, the CDR3 is TGTGCCAGCAGCTGGCTAGCGGGACCAGATACGCAGTATTTT. Its translation is CASSWLAGPDTQYF. The variable domain in full, completed from reference TRBV7-2 and TRBJ2-3, reads GAGVSQSPSNKVTEKGKDVELRCDPISGHTALYWYRQSLGQGLEFLIYFQGNSAPDKSGLPSDRFSAERTGGSVSTLTIQRTQQEDSAVYLCASSWLAGPDTQYFGPGTRLTVL.

The V and J genes are TRBV20-1 and TRBJ1-2; D uncertain. CDR1 is DFQATT and CDR2 is SNEGSKA in the germline V gene (reference sequence). V lost 0 bases, J lost 3 bases, and 14 bases lay in between. This CDR3 comprises 15 residues. CDR3 sequence reads: CSARDPGLNHYGYTF. DNA for the CDR3: TGCAGTGCTAGAGATCCAGGTCTTAACCACTATGGCTACACCTTC.

This clonotype turned up a few times. This chain links TRBV6-1 with TRBJ1-5; TRBD1 aligns across 7 bases. Germline loops: CDR1 MNHNS, CDR2 SASEGT. There are 16 residues in the CDR3. V lost 1 base and J lost 6; bases outside the gene matches: 9. DNA of the CDR3: TGTGCCAGCAGTGAAGGCCGGGACAGCCTAGCTCAGCCCCAGCATTTT. Translating gives CASSEGRDSLAQPQHF.

The J gene is TRBJ2-5, the V gene TRBV5-1, with 7 nucleotides matching TRBD1. Germline CDR1 reads SGHRS; CDR2 reads YFSETQ. Trimming at V came to 5 bases and at J to 4 bases, leaving 5 bases not matched to a gene. This CDR3 contains 13 residues. The CDR3 spells CASSLDRVETQYF. In DNA, the CDR3 is TGCGCCAGCAGTCTTGACAGGGTAGAGACCCAGTACTTC.

This clonotype turned up a few times. The V call is TRBV12-3 or TRBV12-4, the J call TRBJ2-1, with unresolved D. The CDR3 spans 15 residues. The ends were cut back, 0 bases at V and 6 bases at J, with 12 bases in the middle. For the CDR3, the DNA is TGTGCCAGCAGTTTAGCTAGCTTCAACCGCAATGAGCAGTTCTTC. Protein: CASSLASFNRNEQFF.

Many counts were recorded for this clonotype. The chain recombines TRBV7-3 with TRBJ2-3, with 8 bases matching TRBD2. Looked up from germline, CDR1 is SGHTA and CDR2 is FQGTGA. The CDR3 runs 16 residues. V shed 3 bases, J shed 1 base, and the junction held 6 bases outside the gene matches. CDR3 residues: CASSLRGSGGTDTQYF. The CDR3 DNA sequence: TGTGCCAGCAGCTTGCGGGGTAGCGGGGGCACAGATACGCAGTATTTT.

This clonotype came up once. Compared with germline, one end of the junction differs, possibly owing to a read error. The chain couples TRBV5-1 to TRBJ1-1; D may be TRBD1 (5 bases). The CDR3 has 15 residues. Germline V gene sequence: CDR1 SGHRS, CDR2 YFSETQ. In DNA form, the CDR3 reads TGCGTCAGCAGCTTGGTTCAGGGCGGGAGAACTGAAGCTTTCTTT. The encoded protein is CVSSLVQGGRTEAFF.

The rearrangement links TRBV6-6 to TRBJ1-3; TRBD1 matches 7 bases. From germline, CDR1 is MNHNY and CDR2 SVGAGI (reference sequence). This CDR3 comprises 14 residues. With 6 bases clipped from V and 4 bases from J, the junction kept 6 bases outside the gene matches. Here the CDR3 reads CASRPDRAGNTIYF. The CDR3 DNA reads TGTGCCAGCAGGCCAGACAGGGCCGGAAACACCATATATTTT.

The chain carries TRBV12-3 or TRBV12-4 and TRBJ2-1; no clear D. V dropped 5 bases and J dropped 6 bases, with 20 bases sitting between them. The CDR3 is 16 residues long. CDR3 sequence: CASSAHSGSFGNEQFF. For the CDR3, the DNA is TGTGCCAGCAGTGCCCATTCCGGGTCCTTCGGCAATGAGCAGTTCTTC.

The V call is TRBV12-3 or TRBV12-4, the J call TRBJ2-1; possibly TRBD2 for D (5 bases). This CDR3 is built from 13 residues. V was cut by 4 bases and J by 9 bases, with 13 bases left in between. CDR3 sequence (DNA): TGTGCCAGCAGTTACTATAGCGTCCCTGAGCAGTTCTTC. The encoded protein is CASSYYSVPEQFF.

This clonotype has more than one count but fewer than ten. This rearrangement joins TRBV4-2 to TRBJ1-1; D is undetermined. There are 14 residues in the CDR3. Germline values: CDR1 LGHNA, CDR2 YNFKEQ. The germline V and J ends were trimmed by 4 bases and 1 base, with 10 bases remaining between them. DNA of the CDR3: TGTGCCAGCAGCCTCATGGACGGGAACACTGAAGCTTTCTTT. This translates into CASSLMDGNTEAFF.

This clonotype turned up a few times. The V gene is TRBV3-1, the J gene TRBJ2-1; 11 bases are shared with TRBD2. Germline V gene sequence: CDR1 LGHDT, CDR2 YNNKEL (reference sequence). V gave up 1 base and J gave up 15 bases; unmatched junction bases: 5. The CDR3 length is 13 residues. CDR3 residues: CASSQGLAGWAFF. The CDR3 bases are TGTGCCAGCAGCCAAGGACTAGCGGGATGGGCGTTCTTC.

This clonotype showed up just a few times. In DNA, the CDR3 is TGTGCCAGCGGACAGGGGTTAGTGAACACTGAAGCTTTCTTT. Translation gives CASGQGLVNTEAFF. The V and J genes are TRBV6-6 and TRBJ1-1; 9 bases agree with TRBD1. The CDR3 loop spans 14 amino acids. With 8 bases clipped from V and 0 bases from J, the junction kept 4 bases outside the gene matches. The germline gives CDR1 MNHNY, CDR2 SVGAGI (reference sequence).

This clonotype was counted a few times. The chain joins TRBV7-3 to TRBJ2-5, with D possibly matching TRBD2 (6 bases). The V end lost 4 bases, the J end lost 5 bases, and 14 bases lay between the germline ends. Germline CDR1 SGHTA, CDR2 FQGTGA. This CDR3 is built from 14 residues. In DNA, the CDR3 is TGTGCCAGCAGCTACCAGGCGGGGAGTGAGACCCAGTACTTC. Translated: CASSYQAGSETQYF.

Only a few counts were recorded for this clonotype. This chain links TRBV9 with TRBJ2-4; weak D call: TRBD1 (6 bases). Between the trimmed V and J ends, which lost 4 bases and 2 bases, there was a span of 19 bases. The CDR3 has 17 residues. Germline V gives CDR1 SGDLS, CDR2 YYNGEE. In DNA form, the CDR3 reads TGTGCCAGCAGCCTCCAAAAAACAGGGACGTCCAAAAACATTCAGTACTTC. Encoded protein: CASSLQKTGTSKNIQYF.

V is TRBV11-3 and J is TRBJ2-5, with a possible D match to TRBD2 (5 bases). CDR3 size: 14 residues. V shed 5 bases and J shed 5 bases, with 15 bases lying between them. Germline assignment: CDR1 SGHNT and CDR2 YENEEA. The CDR3 is CASSPNSVGETQYF. The CDR3 DNA is TGTGCCAGCAGCCCCAATAGCGTCGGCGAGACCCAGTACTTC.

Of note for this clonotype: This may arise from a read error, as a much more abundant clone is one base away. The chain is built from TRBV20-1 and TRBJ1-6, with 7 positions matching TRBD1. CDR1 and CDR2 from the germline V gene are DFQATT and SNEGSKA (reference sequence). The CDR3 totals 9 residues. The trim removed 7 bases at V and 19 bases at J, leaving 7 bases unmatched. In DNA, the CDR3 is TGCAGTGTAGCGGGACAGACTCACTTT. Its translation is CSVAGQTHF.

This clonotype was seen a few times. The chain recombines TRBV7-2 with TRBJ2-3; 8 nucleotides line up with TRBD1. CDR3 length: 14 amino acids. Per the germline V gene, CDR1 is SGHTA and CDR2 is FQGNSA. Germline trimming cut 2 bases from V and 3 bases from J; bases unmatched to any gene: 1. The CDR3 bases are TGTGCCAGCAGCTTACAGGGGGCAACAGATACGCAGTATTTT. Translation gives CASSLQGATDTQYF.

This chain connects TRBV7-2 to TRBJ1-1; unclear D gene. The CDR3 is 13 residues long. Trimming shortened V by 5 bases and J by 7 bases, and 14 bases separated the two germline ends. Per the germline V gene, CDR1 is SGHTA and CDR2 is FQGNSA. CDR3 residues: CASSPLLKGEAFF. The CDR3 DNA is TGTGCCAGCAGCCCGTTACTGAAGGGTGAAGCTTTCTTT.

A few counts support this clonotype. The chain has TRBV5-1 and TRBJ2-7; weak D call: TRBD1 (6 bases). The CDR3 is made up of 14 amino acids. Germline lookup yields CDR1 SGHRS and CDR2 YFSETQ. V shed 4 bases and J shed 5 bases, with 16 bases lying between them. The CDR3 region is CASSREGQSHEQYF. CDR3 sequence (DNA): TGCGCCAGCAGCCGAGAAGGACAGTCCCACGAGCAGTACTTC.

This clonotype was counted between two and nine times. This chain connects TRBV5-6 to TRBJ2-1; TRBD2 might be the D (5 bases). There are 14 residues in the CDR3. CDR1 SGHDT and CDR2 YYEEEE come from the germline V gene. The V gene lost 0 bases and the J gene lost 8 bases, with 12 bases spanning the gap. The DNA of the CDR3 is TGTGCCAGCAGCTTGGACGGGATAGACGATGAGCAGTTCTTC. Translation gives CASSLDGIDDEQFF.

V usage is TRBV9 and J usage is TRBJ1-2, with D possibly matching TRBD1 (5 bases). V was clipped by 3 bases and J by 3 bases, with 15 bases between them. The CDR3 extends over 15 amino acids. In germline, CDR1 is SGDLS, CDR2 YYNGEE. CDR3 sequence: CASSADGGEYYGYTF. The CDR3, as DNA: TGTGCCAGCAGCGCCGATGGGGGAGAATACTATGGCTACACCTTC.

This clonotype was seen only a few times. The V gene is TRBV9, the J gene TRBJ2-1; 11 nucleotides line up with TRBD2. The germline CDR1 and CDR2 sequences are SGDLS and YYNGEE. CDR3 length: 14 residues. V shed 5 bases, J shed 8 bases, and the junction held 6 bases outside the gene matches. The CDR3 nucleotides read TGTGCCAGCAGTACTAGCGGGGGTGTGGATGAGCAGTTCTTC. Amino acids: CASSTSGGVDEQFF.

The V and J genes are TRBV5-5 and TRBJ1-2; perhaps TRBD1 as D (5 bases). Germline V lookup: CDR1 SGHKS, CDR2 YYEKEE (reference sequence). Deletions cut 1 base from V and 2 bases from J, with 15 bases between. The CDR3 has 16 amino acids. The chain's CDR3 is CASSLIPTVENYGYTF. Written as DNA, the CDR3 is TGTGCCAGCAGCTTGATCCCGACAGTCGAAAACTATGGCTACACCTTC. The full variable domain, with the rest looked up from reference TRBV5-5 and TRBJ1-2, is DAGVTQSPTHLIKTRGQQVTLRCSPISGHKSVSWYQQVLGQGPQFIFQYYEKEERGRGNFPDRFSARQFPNYSSELNVNALLLGDSALYLCASSLIPTVENYGYTFGSGTRLTVV.

The chain carries TRBV27 and TRBJ2-5; no definite D call. From germline, CDR1 is MNHEY and CDR2 SMNVEV (reference sequence). Trimming shortened V by 5 bases and J by 1 base, and 8 bases separated the two germline ends. This CDR3 contains 13 residues. As DNA, the CDR3 is TGTGCCAGCAGTCTCCAGGTCCAAGAGACCCAGTACTTC. Translating it yields CASSLQVQETQYF.

This clonotype was counted only a few times. The chain combines TRBV5-1 with TRBJ2-3; TRBD2 matches 11 bases. Germline loops: CDR1 SGHRS, CDR2 YFSETQ. Trimming at V came to 4 bases and at J to 0 bases, leaving 4 bases not matched to a gene. This CDR3 spans 16 amino acids. This CDR3 reads CASSAGLAESTDTQYF. In nucleotides, the CDR3 is TGCGCCAGCAGCGCGGGACTAGCGGAAAGCACAGATACGCAGTATTTT.

This clonotype came up a few times. V usage is TRBV4-1 and J usage is TRBJ2-2, with TRBD2 matching 11 bases. V dropped 3 bases and J dropped 6; count of bases not matched to a gene: 6. The CDR3 is 16 amino acids. CDR1 and CDR2 from the germline V gene are MGHRA and YSYEKL. CDR3 protein: CASSHLSGRAPGELFF. In DNA, the CDR3 is TGCGCCAGCAGCCATCTTAGCGGGAGGGCCCCCGGGGAGCTGTTTTTT.

V usage is TRBV20-1 and J usage is TRBJ1-1; D perhaps matches TRBD1 (6 bases). CDR1 and CDR2 (germline): DFQATT, SNEGSKA (reference sequence). V lost 4 bases to trimming and J lost 3 bases, with 12 bases between them. CDR3 length equals 13 residues. CDR3 coding DNA: TGCAGTGCTATCGGGGGCGTAGACACTGAAGCTTTCTTT. It specifies CSAIGGVDTEAFF.

V gene TRBV5-6 combines with J gene TRBJ2-6, with D hard to call. Trimming took off 2 bases at V and 1 base at J, with 7 bases between the two ends. CDR1 SGHDT and CDR2 YYEEEE come from the germline V gene. This CDR3 comprises 15 residues. CDR3 sequence: CASSFALSGANVLTF. CDR3 DNA: TGTGCCAGCAGCTTCGCCTTATCTGGGGCCAACGTCCTGACTTTC.